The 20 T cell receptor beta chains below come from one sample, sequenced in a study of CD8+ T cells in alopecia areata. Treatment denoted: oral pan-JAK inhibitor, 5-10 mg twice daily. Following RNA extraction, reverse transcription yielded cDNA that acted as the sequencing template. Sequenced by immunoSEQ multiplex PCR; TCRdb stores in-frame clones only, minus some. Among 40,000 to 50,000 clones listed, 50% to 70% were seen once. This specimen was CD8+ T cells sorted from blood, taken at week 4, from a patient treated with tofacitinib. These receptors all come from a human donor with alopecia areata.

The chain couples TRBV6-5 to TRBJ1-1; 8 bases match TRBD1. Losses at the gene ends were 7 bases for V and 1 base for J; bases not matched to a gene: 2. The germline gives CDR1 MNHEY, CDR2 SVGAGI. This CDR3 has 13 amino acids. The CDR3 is CASTGTGNTEAFF. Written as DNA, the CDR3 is TGTGCCAGCACCGGGACAGGGAACACTGAAGCTTTCTTT.

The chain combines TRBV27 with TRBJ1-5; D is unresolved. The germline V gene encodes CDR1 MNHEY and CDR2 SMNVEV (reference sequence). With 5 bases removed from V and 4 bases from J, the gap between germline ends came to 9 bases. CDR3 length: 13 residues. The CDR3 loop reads CASSLSANQPQHF. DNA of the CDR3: TGTGCCAGCAGTCTGTCAGCTAATCAGCCCCAGCATTTT.

Here the CDR3 DNA reads TGTGCCAGTAGTTGGACCGGACAGGGGGAAACCTTC. Translated, it gives CASSWTGQGETF. The chain links TRBV19 to TRBJ1-2, with 10 nucleotides matching TRBD1. V trimming: 5 bases; J trimming: 14 bases; junction bases outside the gene matches: 8. The CDR3 spans 12 residues. Germline CDR1 reads LNHDA; CDR2 reads SQIVND (reference sequence).

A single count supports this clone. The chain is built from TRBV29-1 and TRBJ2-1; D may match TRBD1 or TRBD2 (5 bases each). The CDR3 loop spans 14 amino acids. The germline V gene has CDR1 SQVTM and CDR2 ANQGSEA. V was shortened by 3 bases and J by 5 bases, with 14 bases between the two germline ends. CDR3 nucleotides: TGCAGCGTTGAGGGGGTAGTTAGGGACAATGAGCAGTTCTTC. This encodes CSVEGVVRDNEQFF.

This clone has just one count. Here the CDR3 reads CASSTAGQGIQPQHF. The CDR3 DNA reads as TGTGCCAGTAGTACCGCAGGACAGGGGATTCAGCCCCAGCATTTT. V gene TRBV19 combines with J gene TRBJ1-5, with TRBD1 identical over 9 bases. The trim removed 4 bases at V and 6 bases at J, leaving 7 bases unmatched. Germline CDR1 is LNHDA and CDR2 is SQIVND (reference sequence). CDR3 length: 15 amino acids.

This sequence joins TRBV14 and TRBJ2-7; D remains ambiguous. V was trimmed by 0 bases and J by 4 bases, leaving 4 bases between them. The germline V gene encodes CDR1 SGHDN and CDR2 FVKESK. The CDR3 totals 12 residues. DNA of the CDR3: TGTGCCAGCAGCCAAGATTTGTACGAGCAGTACTTC. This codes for CASSQDLYEQYF.

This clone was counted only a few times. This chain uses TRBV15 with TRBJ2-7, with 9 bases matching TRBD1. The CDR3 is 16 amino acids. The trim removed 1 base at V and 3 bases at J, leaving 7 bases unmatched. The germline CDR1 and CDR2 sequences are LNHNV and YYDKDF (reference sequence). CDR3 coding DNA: TGTGCCACCAGCAGAGGCGGACAGGGGAGAGTCTACGAGCAGTACTTC. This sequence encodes CATSRGGQGRVYEQYF.

This CDR3 is CASSPDPLYEQYF. CDR3 DNA sequence: TGTGCCAGCAGTCCGGACCCCCTCTACGAGCAGTACTTC. This rearrangement joins TRBV7-2 to TRBJ2-7; no firm D call. This CDR3 is built from 13 residues. Trimming stripped 6 bases from V and 3 bases from J, with 12 bases between. Germline V gives CDR1 SGHTA, CDR2 FQGNSA.

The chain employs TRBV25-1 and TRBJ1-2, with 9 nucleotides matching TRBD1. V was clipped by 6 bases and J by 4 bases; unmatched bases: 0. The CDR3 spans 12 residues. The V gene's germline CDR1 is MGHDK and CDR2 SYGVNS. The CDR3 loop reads CASRTGGYGYTF. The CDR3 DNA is TGTGCCAGCAGGACAGGGGGCTATGGCTACACCTTC.

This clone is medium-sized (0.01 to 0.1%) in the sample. In nucleotides, the CDR3 is TGTGCCAGCAGTGACAGGGTTGGGGCCAACGTCCTGACTTTC. Translated: CASSDRVGANVLTF. The rearrangement uses TRBV6-4 and TRBJ2-6, with unresolved D. The germline CDR1 and CDR2 sequences are MRHNA and SNTAGT. Trimming left V 2 bases short and J 3 bases short, with 5 bases between. This CDR3 is 14 amino acids long.

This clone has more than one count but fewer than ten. In nucleotides, the CDR3 is TGTGCCAGCAGTTTCTCTGGACCACACAATGAGCAGTTCTTC. This codes for CASSFSGPHNEQFF. The chain is built from TRBV27 and TRBJ2-1; D not certain. Deletions cut 3 bases from V and 5 bases from J, with 11 bases between. CDR3 size: 14 residues. Per germline, CDR1 MNHEY and CDR2 SMNVEV (reference sequence).

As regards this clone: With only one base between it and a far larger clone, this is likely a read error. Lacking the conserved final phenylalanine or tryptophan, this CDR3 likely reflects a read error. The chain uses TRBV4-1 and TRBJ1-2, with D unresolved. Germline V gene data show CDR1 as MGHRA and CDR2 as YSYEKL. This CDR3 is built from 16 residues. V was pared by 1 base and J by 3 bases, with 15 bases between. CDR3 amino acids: CASSQVSLATDYGYTS. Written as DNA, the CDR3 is TGCGCCAGCAGCCAAGTTTCGCTAGCCACAGACTATGGCTACACCTCC.

CDR3 sequence (DNA): TGCAGCGCCCTGGACAGGGGAGTAACTGAAGCTTTCTTT. It yields the protein CSALDRGVTEAFF. The chain combines TRBV29-1 with TRBJ1-1; the match to TRBD1 covers 9 bases. V lost 7 bases to trimming and J lost 5 bases; unmatched junction nucleotides: 8. The CDR3 extends over 13 amino acids. Germline V gene data show CDR1 as SQVTM and CDR2 as ANQGSEA.

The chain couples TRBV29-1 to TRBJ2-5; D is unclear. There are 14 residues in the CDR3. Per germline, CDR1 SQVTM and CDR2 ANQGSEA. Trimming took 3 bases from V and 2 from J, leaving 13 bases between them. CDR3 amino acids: CSVDFSSTQETQYF. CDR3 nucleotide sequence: TGCAGCGTTGATTTTAGTTCCACACAAGAGACCCAGTACTTC.

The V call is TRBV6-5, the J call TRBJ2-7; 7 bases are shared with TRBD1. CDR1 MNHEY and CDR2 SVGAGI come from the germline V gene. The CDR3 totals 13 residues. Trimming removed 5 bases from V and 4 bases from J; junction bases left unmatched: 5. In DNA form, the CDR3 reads TGTGCCAGCAGTACCAGGACAGGATACGAGCAGTACTTC. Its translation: CASSTRTGYEQYF.

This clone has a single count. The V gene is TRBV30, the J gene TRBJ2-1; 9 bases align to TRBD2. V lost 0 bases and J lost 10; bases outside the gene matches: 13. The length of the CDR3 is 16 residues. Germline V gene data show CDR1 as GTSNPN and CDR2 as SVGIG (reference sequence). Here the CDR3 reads CAWSVASGVGKGEQFF. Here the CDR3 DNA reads TGTGCCTGGAGTGTCGCTAGCGGGGTCGGGAAAGGCGAGCAGTTCTTC.

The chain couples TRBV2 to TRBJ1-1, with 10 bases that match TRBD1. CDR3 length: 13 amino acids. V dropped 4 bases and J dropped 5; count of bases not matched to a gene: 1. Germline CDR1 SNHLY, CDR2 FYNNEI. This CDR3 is CASSVGQGTEAFF. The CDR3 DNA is TGTGCCAGCAGTGTGGGACAGGGGACTGAAGCTTTCTTT.

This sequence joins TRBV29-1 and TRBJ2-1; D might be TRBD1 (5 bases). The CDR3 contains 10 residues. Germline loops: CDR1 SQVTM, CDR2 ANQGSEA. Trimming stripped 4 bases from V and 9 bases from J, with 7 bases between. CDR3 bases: TGCAGCGTTGTTGGGGCTGAGCAGTTCTTC. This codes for CSVVGAEQFF.

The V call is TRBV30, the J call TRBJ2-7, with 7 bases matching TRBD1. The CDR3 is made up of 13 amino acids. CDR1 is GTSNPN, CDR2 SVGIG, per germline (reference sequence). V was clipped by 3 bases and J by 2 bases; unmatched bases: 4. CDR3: CAWSIGTAYEQYF. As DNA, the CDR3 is TGTGCCTGGAGCATTGGGACAGCCTACGAGCAGTACTTC.

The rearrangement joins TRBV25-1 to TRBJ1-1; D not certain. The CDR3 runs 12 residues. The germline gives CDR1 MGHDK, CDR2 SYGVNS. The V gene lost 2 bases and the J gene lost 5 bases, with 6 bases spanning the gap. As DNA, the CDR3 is TGTGCCAGCAGTGAAGGTGGGACTGAAGCTTTCTTT. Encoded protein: CASSEGGTEAFF.